This is a list of T cell receptor beta chains from one sample in a study of cytomegalovirus exposure and HLA in healthy donors. Generated by immunoSEQ multiplex PCR, the TCRdb table keeps only in-frame clones and is missing some. The sample holds more than 150,000 clones, roughly three quarters seen once. The specimen sequenced was PBMCs. The origin of the receptors is a woman in her fifties or sixties in good health and CMV-seropositive. Both conserved end residues are part of each CDR3.

>TRBV11-3|TRBJ1-5
CASSGTGQPQHF
>TRBV30|TRBJ2-7
CAWSLGQNFYEQYF
>TRBV19|TRBJ2-1
CASSAVGTSGPQGEQFF
>TRBV11-2|TRBJ2-1
CASSLDRVNEQFF
>TRBV29-1|TRBJ2-7
CSVDLGPPTEQYF
>TRBV6-1|TRBJ2-3
CASRTREGSTDTQYF
>TRBV5-4|TRBJ2-7
CASSLGGTYRYEQYF
>TRBV7-3|TRBJ2-5
CASSLAAGSGRETQYF
>TRBV6-6|TRBJ2-7
CASSYASSRDNEQYF
>TRBV10-3|TRBJ2-2
CAISESGRGNTGELFF
>TRBV21-1|TRBJ1-5
CASSRADRCNQPQHF
>TRBV11-2|TRBJ2-3
CASSDIAGATDTQYF
>TRBV30|TRBJ1-5
CAWSRDRGNQPQHF
>TRBV5-4|TRBJ2-7
CASSLRTGGSYEQYF
>TRBV30|TRBJ2-7
CAWSPTRYEQYF
>TRBV14|TRBJ1-1
CASSFTGATEAFF
>TRBV5-6|TRBJ1-5
CASSGGIGPQHF
>TRBV11-2|TRBJ2-1
CASSLAGRANEQFF
>TRBV7-2|TRBJ2-3
CASSLDRGAFADTQYF
>TRBV18|TRBJ1-1
CASSPDSNTEAFF
>TRBV6-6|TRBJ2-7
CASSLPGEDEQYF
>TRBV7-6|TRBJ1-1
CASSSLSANTEAFF
>TRBV2|TRBJ1-3
CASSSDRPSGNTIYF
>TRBV11-3|TRBJ2-3
CASSTHGRVDTQYF
>TRBV5-6|TRBJ2-2
CASSLTGRELFF
>TRBV30|TRBJ1-5
CAWSRGQGSNQPQHF
>TRBV19|TRBJ1-4
CASSDLPGTGNEKLFF
>TRBV30|TRBJ2-3
CAWTIGTSGQDTQYF
>TRBV15|TRBJ2-1
CATSTRLSSYNEQFF
>TRBV5-1|TRBJ1-1
CASSEWTGDTEAFF
>TRBV28|TRBJ1-2
CASSLGTRGQYGYTF
>TRBV5-6|TRBJ1-2
CASSFGAGLNYGYTF
>TRBV6-6|TRBJ1-3
CASGPSSGNTIYF
>TRBV5-1|TRBJ2-7
CASSPGGVNEQYF
>TRBV30|TRBJ1-2
CAWSVLGRGYGYTF
>TRBV19|TRBJ2-5
CASSQNRGAVGETQYF
>TRBV7-2|TRBJ2-1
CASSPDRGPHNEQFF
>TRBV9|TRBJ1-1
CASSGDTNTEAFF
>TRBV6-5|TRBJ1-1
CASKRGINTEAFF
>TRBV4-2|TRBJ1-5
CASSQGGGSNQPQHF
>TRBV10-3|TRBJ1-1
CATRRGGKDTEAFF
>TRBV30|TRBJ1-2
CAWGPYDRANYGYTF
>TRBV29-1|TRBJ1-2
CSVEGGYGYTF
>TRBV29-1|.
CSVEYSYEQYF
>TRBV7-9|TRBJ2-2
CASSRTGGNTGELFF
>TRBV6-1|TRBJ1-5
CASSEGRGYSGPQHF
>TRBV7-2|TRBJ1-5
CASSLGGVGQPQHF
>TRBV10-3|TRBJ2-7
CAISRVAGSSYEQYF
>TRBV5-1|TRBJ1-3
CASSLAFGQASGNTIYF
>TRBV11-2|TRBJ2-7
CASSVGYRGDEQYF
>TRBV29-1|TRBJ2-3
CSVEGPSGTDTQYF
>TRBV7-9|TRBJ1-5
CASSLGGEDQPQHF
>TRBV28|TRBJ1-2
CASSKGAPGYGYTF
>TRBV12-5|TRBJ2-5
CASGLSKEGGLQETQYF
>TRBV4-3|TRBJ1-1
CASTSIIRTGGLTEAFF
>TRBV18|TRBJ2-7
CASSTGRDSYEQYF
>TRBV15|TRBJ2-7
CATSRGDSGLSSYEQYF